These 23 T cell receptor beta chains originate from one sample sequenced in a study of glioma-infiltrating T cells after dendritic cell vaccination (dated by TCRdb to 2016 to 2018). Receptor amplification or capture employed the immunoSEQ multiplex PCR assay. TCRdb retrieved this table from immuneACCESS and kept in-frame rearrangements only. Not all clones are present; in checked studies, unresolved V genes account for under half, and no reason is known for the remainder. This sample has 80,000 to 100,000 clones in its table, and 70% to 80% of those were observed once. Around 6% of the sample is taken by the ten largest. This specimen was blood, taken before dendritic cell vaccination. All receptors derive from a human donor with glioblastoma.

V and J are TRBV5-1 and TRBJ1-2; D gene unclear. Trimming pared 0 bases from V and 2 bases from J, leaving 17 bases between. This CDR3 is built from 17 residues. CDR1 SGHRS and CDR2 YFSETQ come from the germline V gene. The DNA of the CDR3 is TGCGCCAGCAGCTTGGGTAGCAGCGGCCGAACGAACTATGGCTACACCTTC. Amino acid sequence: CASSLGSSGRTNYGYTF.

The rearrangement uses TRBV5-6 and TRBJ2-5; D perhaps matches TRBD1 (5 bases). TRBJ2-7 matches the DNA end more closely, so the J call is doubtful. This CDR3 contains 15 residues. Germline V lookup: CDR1 SGHDT, CDR2 YYEEEE. The CDR3 region is CASSHPRQPATEQYF. The CDR3 region has the DNA TGTGCCAGCAGCCACCCAAGACAGCCGGCCACCGAGCAGTACTTC.

This chain links TRBV6-1 with TRBJ1-2, with D tentatively TRBD1 (5 bases). The V and J ends lost 8 bases and 7 bases respectively, with 14 bases between them. CDR1 and CDR2 (germline): MNHNS, SASEGT. The CDR3 is 12 residues long. Written as DNA, the CDR3 is TGTGCCAGCGTGGGACTACCTGGTGGCTACACCTTC. Its translation: CASVGLPGGYTF.

CDR3 loop: CASSVQDRGSDTQYF. The CDR3 region has the DNA TGTGCCAGCAGCGTCCAAGACAGGGGTTCAGATACGCAGTATTTT. The V and J genes are TRBV9 and TRBJ2-3; TRBD1 matches 8 bases. Germline CDR1 SGDLS, CDR2 YYNGEE. V trimming: 2 bases; J trimming: 4 bases; junction bases outside the gene matches: 6. The CDR3 spans 15 residues.

The rearrangement links TRBV5-6 to TRBJ1-4; perhaps TRBD1 as D (5 bases). The ends were cut back, 0 bases at V and 7 bases at J, with 16 bases in the middle. There are 16 residues in the CDR3. Germline CDR1 and CDR2: SGHDT and YYEEEE. DNA of the CDR3: TGTGCCAGCAGCTTGGCAGGACTAGCGGGGACTGAAAAACTGTTTTTT. Translated: CASSLAGLAGTEKLFF.

This clone was picked up a small number of times. The rearrangement links TRBV10-3 to TRBJ2-7; TRBD1 agrees at 8 bases. CDR3 length equals 14 residues. Germline trimming cut 7 bases from V and 1 base from J; bases unmatched to any gene: 6. Germline V gene data show CDR1 as ENHRY and CDR2 as SYGVKD. Written as DNA, the CDR3 is TGTGCCATCACCCCGGGACAGGAGTCCTACGAGCAGTACTTC. Its protein is CAITPGQESYEQYF.

The chain recombines TRBV7-9 with TRBJ2-1; 10 positions match TRBD2. This CDR3 contains 15 residues. The J segment lost 3 bases and the V segment lost 7 bases, leaving 6 bases of the junction unmatched. CDR1 is SEHNR, CDR2 FQNEAQ, per germline (reference sequence). CDR3 DNA sequence: TGTGCCAGCATCCCTAGCGGGAGAGGCTACAATGAGCAGTTCTTC. This translates into CASIPSGRGYNEQFF.

Ten or more counts support this clone. The J gene is TRBJ1-1, the V gene TRBV2; TRBD1 is a possible D gene (5 bases). Trimming stripped 7 bases from V and 10 bases from J, with 7 bases between. The CDR3 consists of 9 residues. CDR1 SNHLY and CDR2 FYNNEI come from the germline V gene. The CDR3 bases are TGTGCCAGCATGGGGGGAGCTTTCTTT. Its translation: CASMGGAFF.

The V and J genes are TRBV5-1 and TRBJ1-1; D is uncertain. The germline V gene has CDR1 SGHRS and CDR2 YFSETQ. Trimming shortened V by 0 bases and J by 0 bases, and 6 bases separated the two germline ends. This CDR3 has 14 residues. CDR3 nucleotide sequence: TGCGCCAGCAGCTTGGGTACATTGAACACTGAAGCTTTCTTT. It codes for CASSLGTLNTEAFF. Combining the CDR3 with reference TRBV5-1 and TRBJ1-1 gives the whole variable domain KAGVTQTPRYLIKTRGQQVTLSCSPISGHRSVSWYQQTPGQGLQFLFEYFSETQRNKGNFPGRFSGRQFSNSRSEMNVSTLELGDSALYLCASSLGTLNTEAFFGQGTRLTVV.

The chain recombines TRBV6-5 with TRBJ2-1; the match to TRBD2 covers 14 bases. Per germline, CDR1 MNHEY and CDR2 SVGAGI. V was pared by 4 bases and J by 7 bases, with 6 bases of the junction left unmatched. The CDR3 covers 16 residues. The CDR3 reads CASSSTSGGAINEQFF. The CDR3 bases are TGTGCCAGCAGTTCGACTAGCGGGGGGGCTATTAATGAGCAGTTCTTC.

This clone was seen many times. The CDR3 bases are TGTGCCAGCAGTTCGCGGACAGGGATGAACACTGAAGCTTTCTTT. Its translation: CASSSRTGMNTEAFF. V is TRBV6-5 and J is TRBJ1-1; 8 bases match TRBD1. J lost 0 bases, V lost 4 bases, and 4 bases had no gene match. Germline V gene sequence: CDR1 MNHEY, CDR2 SVGAGI. This CDR3 has 15 amino acids.

There are a few counts of this clone. The chain has TRBV10-2 and TRBJ2-7; D not resolved. Germline-derived CDR1 and CDR2 are WSHSY and SAAADI. Trimming cost V 6 bases and J 1 base, with 4 bases left between them. The CDR3 is made up of 11 amino acids. CDR3 sequence (DNA): TGCGCCAGCAGCTTATCCTACGAGCAGTACTTC. Its translation is CASSLSYEQYF.

V gene TRBV4-1 combines with J gene TRBJ2-7; the match to TRBD2 covers 7 bases. The V segment lost 1 base and the J segment 6 bases; nucleotides outside the gene matches: 12. Germline V gene data show CDR1 as MGHRA and CDR2 as YSYEKL. This CDR3 contains 16 residues. In DNA form, the CDR3 reads TGCGCCAGCAGCCAAGGGGTAGCGGGTCGAGTACCCGAGCAGTACTTC. Protein sequence: CASSQGVAGRVPEQYF.

The gene calls are TRBV6-1 and TRBJ1-2, with 9 positions matching TRBD1. Germline trimming cut 6 bases from V and 4 bases from J; bases unmatched to any gene: 6. Looked up from germline, CDR1 is MNHNS and CDR2 is SASEGT. The CDR3 has 14 residues. The CDR3 sequence is CASRNRGLVYGYTF. CDR3 bases: TGTGCCAGCAGGAACAGGGGGCTGGTCTATGGCTACACCTTC.

This chain links TRBV19 with TRBJ2-7; D is perhaps TRBD1 (5 bases). The CDR3 has 13 amino acids. The V and J ends lost 4 bases and 5 bases respectively, with 12 bases between them. Germline-derived CDR1 and CDR2 are LNHDA and SQIVND (reference sequence). The chain's CDR3 is CASSTPDRHEQYF. The CDR3 nucleotides are TGTGCCAGTAGTACCCCCGACAGACACGAGCAGTACTTC.

The chain links TRBV7-9 to TRBJ1-2; perhaps TRBD1 as D (5 bases). The CDR3 is 17 residues long. Trimming took off 5 bases at V and 3 bases at J, with 22 bases between the two ends. CDR1 SEHNR and CDR2 FQNEAQ come from the germline V gene (reference sequence). The CDR3 region has the DNA TGTGCCAGCAGCCCGCTGGGTACAGGCAGGGCTGACTATGGCTACACCTTC. This gives the protein CASSPLGTGRADYGYTF.

The rearrangement joins TRBV28 to TRBJ1-1, with 10 bases that match TRBD1. The CDR3 is made up of 17 amino acids. After removal of 5 bases from V and 3 bases from J, the junction contained 12 bases not matched to a gene. CDR1 is MDHEN and CDR2 is SYDVKM in the germline V gene. The CDR3 region has the DNA TGTGCCAGCAGTCCTTCCGGGACAGGGGTCCGTCACACTGAAGCTTTCTTT. Encoded protein: CASSPSGTGVRHTEAFF.

The chain links TRBV6-1 to TRBJ1-2; D is perhaps TRBD1 (6 bases). The V end lost 4 bases, the J end lost 4 bases, and 16 bases lay between the germline ends. Germline V gene lookup returns CDR1 MNHNS and CDR2 SASEGT. This CDR3 has 15 residues. For the CDR3, the DNA is TGTGCCAGCAGTGCAAGAGACAGGTCTTTCTATGGCTACACCTTC. Its translation is CASSARDRSFYGYTF.

This chain connects TRBV27 to TRBJ2-7; 10 nucleotides agree with TRBD1. The junction had 7 bases not matched to a gene; V was cut back by 6 bases and J by 2 bases. The CDR3 consists of 15 residues. From germline, CDR1 is MNHEY and CDR2 SMNVEV (reference sequence). CDR3 sequence: CASRWGTGEAYEQYF. The CDR3, as DNA: TGTGCCAGCAGGTGGGGGACAGGGGAGGCCTACGAGCAGTACTTC.

This clone was picked up one time. V and J are TRBV5-6 and TRBJ1-1; D unresolved. In germline, CDR1 is SGHDT, CDR2 YYEEEE. Trimming took 1 base from V and 1 from J, leaving 11 bases between them. This CDR3 region has 15 residues. The CDR3 nucleotides read TGTGCCAGCAGCTTGATACCGACGGGGAACACTGAAGCTTTCTTT. This translates into CASSLIPTGNTEAFF.

The chain joins TRBV19 to TRBJ2-1; no reliable D call. The CDR3 loop spans 11 amino acids. Germline lookup yields CDR1 LNHDA and CDR2 SQIVND (reference sequence). Trimming stripped 5 bases from V and 7 bases from J, with 6 bases between. In DNA form, the CDR3 reads TGTGCCAGTAGTTGGGCGAATGAGCAGTTCTTC. Translation: CASSWANEQFF.

In DNA form, the CDR3 reads TGTGCCAGCATGACTAGCGGGAGCACAGATACGCAGTATTTT. This encodes CASMTSGSTDTQYF. This rearrangement joins TRBV7-9 to TRBJ2-3, with 10 positions matching TRBD2. CDR1 and CDR2 (germline): SEHNR, FQNEAQ (reference sequence). The CDR3 sequence is 14 residues long. V shed 7 bases and J 0 bases; nucleotides not matched to a gene: 1.

The chain recombines TRBV5-1 with TRBJ1-4; a weak D match, TRBD1 (6 bases). This CDR3 is built from 15 residues. Trimming left V 0 bases short and J 5 bases short, with 11 bases between. Germline V lookup: CDR1 SGHRS, CDR2 YFSETQ. CDR3 region: CASSLAGTQNEKLFF. DNA of the CDR3: TGCGCCAGCAGCTTGGCCGGGACACAGAATGAAAAACTGTTTTTT.